The rows below give T cell receptor beta chains drawn from one sample of a study of shared clonotypes between healthy human individuals. TCRdb's table, derived via immunoSEQ multiplex PCR, lists solely in-frame clones and lacks some. The repertoire holds approximately 600,000 clones, with 85% to 95% as singletons. Sequenced material: naive CD8+ T cells sorted from blood. These receptor sequences come from a woman under 40 in good health. Each CDR3 is given with its conserved first and last residue. The order of the fields is V gene, clone size, D gene, J gene, CDR3 protein, CDR3 DNA. A D gene is named only where the DNA matches it firmly. Only some rows state a clone size, as once, few, many or a class for expanded clones.

TRBV11-2	once	TRBD2	TRBJ2-3	CASSLLASGITDTQYF	TGTGCCAGCAGCTTATTGGCTAGCGGGATCACAGATACGCAGTATTTT
TRBV28	-	TRBD2	TRBJ2-7	CASSPGLAGEVTYEQYF	TGTGCCAGCAGTCCGGGACTAGCGGGAGAGGTAACCTACGAGCAGTACTTC
TRBV28	-	TRBD2	TRBJ2-5	CASTHVGRGQETQYF	TGTGCCAGCACCCACGTGGGGAGGGGTCAAGAGACCCAGTACTTC
TRBV7-8	-	-	TRBJ1-5	CASSLQGIRQPQHF	TGTGCCAGCAGCTTACAGGGTATCCGTCAGCCCCAGCATTTT
TRBV7-2	-	TRBD2	TRBJ2-7	CASSASGIRLEQYF	TGTGCCAGCAGCGCTAGCGGCATTCGTCTCGAGCAGTACTTC
TRBV27	-	-	TRBJ1-5	CASSLSGVQPQHF	TGTGCCAGCAGTTTGTCAGGGGTGCAGCCCCAGCATTTT
TRBV6-1	-	-	TRBJ2-7	CASEREGIIF	TGTGCCAGCGAACGGGAAGGAATAATCTTC
TRBV19	-	-	TRBJ2-7	CASSMSVFYEQYF	TGTGCCAGTAGTATGTCCGTATTCTACGAGCAGTACTTC
TRBV28	-	-	TRBJ1-2	CASSLRGGAIYGYTF	TGTGCCAGCAGTTTGAGGGGGGGCGCTATCTATGGCTACACCTTC
TRBV28	-	-	TRBJ1-4	CASSLREKIEKLFF	TGTGCCAGCAGTTTAAGGGAGAAGATTGAAAAACTGTTTTTT
TRBV13	-	-	TRBJ2-1	CASSLGQAPNEQFF	TGTGCCAGCAGCTTAGGCCAGGCCCCCAATGAGCAGTTCTTC
TRBV6-1	once	-	TRBJ2-7	CATSEQYF	TGTGCCACGTCTGAGCAGTACTTC
TRBV5-6	-	-	TRBJ2-2	CASSVSGLGTGELFF	TGTGCCAGCAGCGTCTCGGGGCTTGGGACCGGGGAGCTGTTTTTT
TRBV2	few	-	TRBJ1-4	CASRSNEKLFF	TGTGCCAGCAGGAGTAATGAAAAACTGTTTTTT
TRBV27	-	TRBD1	TRBJ1-1	CASSFLGGASEAFF	TGTGCCAGCAGTTTCCTAGGGGGCGCCTCTGAAGCTTTCTTT
TRBV7-9	-	TRBD1	TRBJ2-1	CASSSGQARNEQFF	TGTGCCAGCAGCTCCGGACAGGCGAGAAATGAGCAGTTCTTC
TRBV10-1	few	-	TRBJ1-2	CASSEWFRSGYTF	TGCGCCAGCAGTGAATGGTTTAGGAGTGGCTACACCTTC
TRBV2	-	-	TRBJ2-7	CAGRREPWEQYF	TGTGCCGGGCGGCGGGAACCTTGGGAGCAGTACTTC
TRBV7-9	-	-	TRBJ2-5	CASSSQEGEETQYF	TGTGCCAGCAGCTCACAGGAGGGAGAAGAGACCCAGTACTTC
TRBV21-1	once	-	TRBJ1-5	CASTLFPGTGADIHSNQPQHF	TGTGCCAGCACCCTATTCCCCGGGACAGGGGCGGATATTCATAGCAATCAGCCCCAGCATTTT